Listed below are T cell receptor beta chains from one sample, sequenced in a study of shared clonotypes between healthy human individuals. Assay used: immunoSEQ multiplex PCR; TCRdb lists only in-frame clones, some missing. The table shows about 1,900,000 clones, with just under 95% occurring only once. Sequenced input: naive CD8+ T cells sorted from blood. The source of these receptors is a man aged 18 to 30 in good health. Each CDR3 is given with its conserved first and last residue. D genes are given only for firm matches.

TRBD2,TRBV6-1,TRBJ2-7,CASSIGGAYEQYF,TGTGCCAGCAGTATCGGGGGGGCCTACGAGCAGTACTTC
TRBD1,TRBV19,TRBJ2-7,CASTPGQPYEQYF,TGTGCCAGCACTCCGGGACAGCCCTACGAGCAGTACTTC
NA,TRBV6-1,TRBJ1-6,CASSDFTAGVSYNSPLHF,TGTGCCAGCAGTGATTTTACGGCAGGAGTCTCCTATAATTCACCCCTCCACTTT
NA,TRBV2,TRBJ2-5,CASGQGHSQETQYF,TGTGCCAGCGGCCAGGGACATTCTCAAGAGACCCAGTACTTC
TRBD2,TRBV28,TRBJ2-7,CASSLRLAGGGEQYF,TGTGCCAGCAGTTTAAGGCTAGCGGGGGGCGGCGAGCAGTACTTC
TRBD1,TRBV4-1,TRBJ1-2,CASSLGQGVGYTF,TGCGCCAGCAGCCTGGGACAGGGCGTAGGCTACACCTTC
TRBD2,TRBV5-1,TRBJ2-3,CASSLLLAVSTDTQYF,TGCGCCAGCAGCTTGTTACTAGCGGTAAGCACAGATACGCAGTATTTT
TRBD2,TRBV27,TRBJ2-7,CASSPGGPSPYEQYF,TGTGCCAGCAGTCCGGGGGGACCGAGTCCCTACGAGCAGTACTTC
NA,TRBV4-3,TRBJ2-7,CASSQADSSSYEQYF,TGCGCCAGCAGCCAAGCCGACAGTAGCTCCTACGAGCAGTACTTC
NA,TRBV2,TRBJ2-7,CASSETGSGGEQYF,TGTGCCAGCAGTGAAACAGGGTCGGGGGGAGAGCAGTACTTC